This T cell receptor (beta chain) emerged from a study of blood T cell repertoires in COVID-19. Here immunoSEQ multiplex PCR was the method, and the copy in TCRdb shows in-frame clones only, minus some. The sample lists about 180,000 clones; around 88% were seen once. The sample holds a few counts of this clone. This CDR3 spans 14 amino acids. Looked up from germline, CDR1 is SEHNR and CDR2 is FQNEAQ (reference sequence). V lost 11 bases to trimming and J lost 4 bases; unmatched junction nucleotides: 6. Sequencing was done on a sample of peripheral blood. The origin of this receptor is a woman aged 25 to 39 with acute or convalescent COVID-19. The gene calls are TRBV7-9 and TRBJ2-3, with TRBD2 matching 13 bases. The CDR3 region has the DNA TGTGCCGGAAGGACTAGCGGGAGTGCAGATACGCAGTATTTT. Protein product: CAGRTSGSADTQYF. The entire variable domain, with the rest obtained from reference TRBV7-9 and TRBJ2-3, is as follows: DTGVSQNPRHKITKRGQNVTFRCDPISEHNRLYWYRQTLGQGPEFLTYFQNEAQLEKSRLLSDRFSAERPKGSFSTLEIQRTEQGDSAMYLCAGRTSGSADTQYFGPGTRLTVL.